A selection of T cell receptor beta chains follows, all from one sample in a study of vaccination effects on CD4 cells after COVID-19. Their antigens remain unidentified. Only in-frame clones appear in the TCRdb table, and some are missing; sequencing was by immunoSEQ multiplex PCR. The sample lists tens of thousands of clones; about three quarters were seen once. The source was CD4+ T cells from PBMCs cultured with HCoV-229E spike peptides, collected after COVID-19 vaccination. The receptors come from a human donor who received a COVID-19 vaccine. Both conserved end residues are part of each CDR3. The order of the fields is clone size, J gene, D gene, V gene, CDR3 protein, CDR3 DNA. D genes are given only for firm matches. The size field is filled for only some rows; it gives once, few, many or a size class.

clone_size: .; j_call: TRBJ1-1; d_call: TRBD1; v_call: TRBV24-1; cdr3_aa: CATRTGKNTEAFF; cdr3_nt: TGTGCCACTAGGACAGGGAAGAACACTGAAGCTTTCTTT
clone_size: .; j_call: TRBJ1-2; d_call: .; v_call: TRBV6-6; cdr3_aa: CASSYSDRNYGYTF; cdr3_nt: TGTGCCAGCAGTTACTCGGACAGAAACTATGGCTACACCTTC
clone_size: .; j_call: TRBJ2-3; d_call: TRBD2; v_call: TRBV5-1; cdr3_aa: CASSASGGANTDTQYF; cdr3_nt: TGCGCCAGCAGCGCAAGCGGGGGGGCCAACACAGATACGCAGTATTTT
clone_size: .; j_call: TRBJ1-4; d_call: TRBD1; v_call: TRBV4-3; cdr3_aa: CASSQGGRDSNEKLFF; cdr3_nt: TGCGCCAGCAGCCAAGGTGGCCGGGACAGCAATGAAAAACTGTTTTTT
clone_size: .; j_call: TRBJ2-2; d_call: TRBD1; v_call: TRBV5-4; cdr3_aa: CASTQGGTGGGGELFF; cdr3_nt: TGTGCCAGCACTCAAGGCGGGACAGGGGGAGGCGGGGAGCTGTTTTTT
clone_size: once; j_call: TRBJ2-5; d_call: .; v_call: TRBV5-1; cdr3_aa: CASSLGAGAKPTQYF; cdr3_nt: TGCGCCAGCAGCTTGGGGGCAGGGGCCAAGCCCACCCAGTACTTC
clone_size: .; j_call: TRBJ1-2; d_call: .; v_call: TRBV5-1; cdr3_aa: CASSLGHSQSTGGYTF; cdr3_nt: TGCGCCAGCAGCTTGGGGCATAGTCAAAGTACGGGCGGCTACACCTTC
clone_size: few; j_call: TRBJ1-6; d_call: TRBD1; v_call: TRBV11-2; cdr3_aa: CASSFSDRDSPLHF; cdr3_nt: TGTGCCAGCAGCTTTAGCGACAGGGATTCACCCCTCCACTTT
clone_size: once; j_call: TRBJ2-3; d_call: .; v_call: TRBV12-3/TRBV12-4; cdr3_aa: CASSLGLTDTQYF; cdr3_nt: TGTGCCAGCAGTCTCGGCCTTACAGATACGCAGTATTTT
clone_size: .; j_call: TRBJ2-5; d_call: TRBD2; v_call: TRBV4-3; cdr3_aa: CASSQLPSGTSGGGGETQYF; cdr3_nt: TGCGCCAGCAGCCAACTACCTTCCGGGACTAGCGGGGGGGGAGGCGAGACCCAGTACTTC
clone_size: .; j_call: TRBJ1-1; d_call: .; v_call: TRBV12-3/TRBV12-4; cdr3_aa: CASSSELNTEAFF; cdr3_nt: TGTGCCAGCAGCTCGGAACTGAACACTGAAGCTTTCTTT
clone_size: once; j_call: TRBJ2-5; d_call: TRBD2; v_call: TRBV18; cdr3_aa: CASSQGLQETQYF; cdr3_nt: TGTGCCAGCTCACAGGGACTACAAGAGACCCAGTACTTC
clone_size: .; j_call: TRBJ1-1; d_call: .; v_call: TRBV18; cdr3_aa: CASSQKRTLVNTEAFF; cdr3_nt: TGTGCCAGCTCACAGAAAAGGACCCTCGTGAACACTGAAGCTTTCTTT
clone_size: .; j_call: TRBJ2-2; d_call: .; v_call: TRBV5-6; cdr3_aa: CASSLVGVGGELFF; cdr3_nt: TGTGCCAGCAGCTTAGTAGGGGTCGGCGGGGAGCTGTTTTTT
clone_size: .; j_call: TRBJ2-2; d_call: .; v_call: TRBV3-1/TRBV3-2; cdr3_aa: CASSPPRSTGELFF; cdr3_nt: TGTGCCAGCAGCCCTCCCCGTAGCACCGGGGAGCTGTTTTTT
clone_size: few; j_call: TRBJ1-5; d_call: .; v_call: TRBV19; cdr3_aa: CASSIILTGDNQPQHF; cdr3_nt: TGTGCCAGTAGTATAATCCTTACAGGAGACAATCAGCCCCAGCATTTT
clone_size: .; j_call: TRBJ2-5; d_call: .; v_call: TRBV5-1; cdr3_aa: CASRYQEETQYF; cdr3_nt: TGCGCCAGCAGATACCAGGAAGAGACCCAGTACTTC
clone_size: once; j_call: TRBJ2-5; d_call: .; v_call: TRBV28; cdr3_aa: CASSFIDYQETQYF; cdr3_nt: TGTGCCAGCAGTTTTATAGACTATCAAGAGACCCAGTACTTC
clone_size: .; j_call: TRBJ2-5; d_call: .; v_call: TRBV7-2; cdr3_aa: CASSLAVGRIKTQYF; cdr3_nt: TGTGCCAGCAGCTTAGCCGTGGGGCGAATAAAGACCCAGTACTTC
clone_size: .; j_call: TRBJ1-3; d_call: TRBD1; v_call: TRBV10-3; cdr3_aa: CAISESQGQRGNTIYF; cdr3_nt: TGTGCCATCAGTGAGTCGCAGGGACAGCGTGGAAACACCATATATTTT
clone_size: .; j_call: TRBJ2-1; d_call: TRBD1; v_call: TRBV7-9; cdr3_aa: CASSPRGQNEQFF; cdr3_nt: TGTGCCAGCAGCCCGAGGGGGCAGAATGAGCAGTTCTTC
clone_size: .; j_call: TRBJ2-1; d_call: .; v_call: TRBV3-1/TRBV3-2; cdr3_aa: CASSQDSREQFF; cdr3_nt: TGTGCCAGCAGCCAAGACAGTCGCGAGCAGTTCTTC
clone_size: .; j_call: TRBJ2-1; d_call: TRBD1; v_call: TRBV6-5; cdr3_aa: CASRRQGSYREQFF; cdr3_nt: TGTGCCAGCAGGCGACAGGGGTCCTACCGTGAGCAGTTCTTC
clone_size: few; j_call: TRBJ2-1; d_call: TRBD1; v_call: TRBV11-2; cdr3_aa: CASSFMNRGDEQFF; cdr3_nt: TGTGCCAGCAGCTTTATGAACAGGGGGGATGAGCAGTTCTTC
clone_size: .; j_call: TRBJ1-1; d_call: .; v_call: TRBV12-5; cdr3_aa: CASGLVNEGTEAFF; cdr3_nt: TGTGCTAGTGGTTTGGTGAACGAGGGGACTGAAGCTTTCTTT
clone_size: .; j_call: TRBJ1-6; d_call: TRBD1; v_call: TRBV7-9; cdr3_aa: CASSYRGNSPLHF; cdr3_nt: TGTGCCAGCAGCTACAGGGGAAATTCACCCCTCCACTTT
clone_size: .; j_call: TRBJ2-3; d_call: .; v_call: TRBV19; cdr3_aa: CASSIREGGAADTQYF; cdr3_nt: TGTGCCAGTAGTATCAGAGAAGGAGGGGCTGCAGATACGCAGTATTTT
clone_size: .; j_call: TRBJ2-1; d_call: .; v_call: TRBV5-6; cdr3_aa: CASSLKGGQYDNEQFF; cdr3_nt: TGTGCCAGCAGCTTGAAAGGGGGGCAATACGACAATGAGCAGTTCTTC
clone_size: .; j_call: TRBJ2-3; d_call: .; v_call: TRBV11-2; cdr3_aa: CASSVNPLGNTQYF; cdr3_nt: TGTGCCAGCAGCGTAAACCCCCTAGGGAATACGCAGTATTTT
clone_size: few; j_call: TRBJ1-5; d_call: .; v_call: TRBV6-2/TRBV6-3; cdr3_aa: CASSRGRFPLRDQPQHF; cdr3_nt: TGTGCCAGCAGCCGGGGACGGTTTCCCCTTAGGGATCAGCCCCAGCATTTT